This T cell receptor delta chain is from a study of gamma-delta chains in newborns, infants, children. Study-wide background: Innate gammadelta T cells reportedly expand polyclonally right after birth, driven by microbial exposure, per the title.

With CATT, TCRdb re-called clones from the reads. In the table there are about 1,300 delta-chain clones, approximately 3% of which are singletons. This clone is large. This CDR3 has 20 amino acids. Germline CDR1 GEAIGNYY, CDR2 EKD. The ends were cut back, 1 base at V and 0 bases at J, with 18 bases in the middle. The sequenced sample consisted of blood. The clonotype originates from a child who was a newborn, infant or young child, either healthy, febrile or measles-vaccinated (not recorded which). The chain uses TRDV2 and TRDJ3, with D possibly being TRDD3 (6 bases). The CDR3 DNA sequence: TGTGCCTGTGACACGCTGGGGCCCCGGTTTGGCTCCTGGGACACCCGACAGATGTTTTTC. Translated: CACDTLGPRFGSWDTRQMFF.